This T cell receptor (beta chain) came from a study of technical replicates of blood from a handful of donors. This clone was recorded once. CDR3 size: 15 residues. After removal of 2 bases from V and 2 bases from J, the junction contained 4 bases not matched to a gene. Germline CDR1 and CDR2: SGHDT and YYEEEE. The method was immunoSEQ multiplex PCR; TCRdb's version includes in-frame clones alone and lacks a portion of them. The repertoire holds about 80,000 clones, with 75% to 95% as singletons. The clonotype comes from a human donor in good health. The chain uses TRBV5-6 and TRBJ2-7, with 10 positions matching TRBD2. The source material was T cells isolated from PBMCs. CDR3 region: CASSLKREGPYEQYF. Written as DNA, the CDR3 is TGTGCCAGCAGCTTAAAGCGGGAGGGTCCCTACGAGCAGTACTTC.